The rows below give T cell receptor beta chains drawn from one sample of a study of T-cell memory formation after mild COVID-19. TCRdb re-analysed the 5' RACE reads in MiXCR, keeping a single row per CDR3 protein. The sample gives approximately 180,000 distinct CDR3 sequences, roughly 16% of which show up once; roughly 1.9% is in the top ten. Material: PBMCs or a T cell subset sorted from them (not recorded which). These TCRs come from an adult woman who had mild COVID-19 (a few samples of this study predate the infection). Cell type and time point are not known. CDR3s include the opening cysteine and the closing phenylalanine or tryptophan. The D gene is left open where the match is weak. A row's size may be missing; if present it is once, few, many or a size class.

CDR3	DNA	J	size	D	V
CASSWAGTNNEQFF	TGTGCCAGCAGTTGGGCAGGGACAAACAATGAGCAGTTCTTC	TRBJ2-1	-	-	TRBV12-3/TRBV12-4
CASSTRQPNTEAFF	TGTGCCAGCAGCACCCGACAGCCGAACACTGAAGCTTTCTTT	TRBJ1-1	few	-	TRBV7-2
CASSPEAGNWLNEQFF	TGTGCCAGCTCACCCGAAGCTGGGAATTGGCTCAATGAGCAGTTCTTC	TRBJ2-1	many	-	TRBV18
CASSMGLAGAVYEQYF	TGTGCCAGTAGTATGGGACTAGCGGGAGCGGTTTACGAGCAGTACTTC	TRBJ2-7	many	TRBD2	TRBV19
CASSEYDEQFF	TGTGCCAGCAGTGAATACGATGAGCAGTTCTTC	TRBJ2-1	-	-	TRBV27
CASSIRQKETQYF	TGTGCCAGCAGCATTCGACAGAAAGAGACCCAGTACTTC	TRBJ2-5	-	-	TRBV7-2
CASSFGGLGDTQYF	TGCGCCAGCAGCTTCGGTGGGTTGGGAGATACGCAGTATTTT	TRBJ2-3	few	-	TRBV5-1
CASSEVMIYEQYF	TGTGCCAGCAGTGAAGTAATGATCTACGAGCAGTACTTC	TRBJ2-7	many	-	TRBV2
CASRLREALTDTQYF	TGTGCCAGCAGGTTACGGGAGGCTTTAACAGATACGCAGTATTTT	TRBJ2-3	-	TRBD2	TRBV7-8
CASSTQGVRGYTF	TGTGCCAGCAGTACCCAGGGGGTGCGTGGCTACACCTTC	TRBJ1-2	-	TRBD1	TRBV27
CASSYRAEQFF	TGTGCCAGCAGTTATCGGGCTGAGCAGTTCTTC	TRBJ2-1	few	-	TRBV6-5
CASSRSSDTQYF	TGTGCCAGCAGCCGAAGCTCCGATACGCAGTATTTT	TRBJ2-3	-	-	TRBV7-9
CASSQGIGGNEQFF	TGTGCCAGCAGTCAAGGAATAGGGGGAAATGAGCAGTTCTTC	TRBJ2-1	few	-	TRBV12-3/TRBV12-4
CASSRTANTEAFF	TGTGCCAGCTCTAGGACAGCGAACACTGAAGCTTTCTTT	TRBJ1-1	-	-	TRBV18
CSARRTGSSNEQFF	TGCAGTGCTAGACGGACAGGGTCTTCCAATGAGCAGTTCTTC	TRBJ2-1	few	TRBD1	TRBV20-1
CASSVPGRRIWGKNGYTF	TGTGCCAGCAGCGTTCCGGGACGGAGGATATGGGGGAAAAATGGCTACACCTTC	TRBJ1-2	-	-	TRBV5-6
CASSLMGLDRGREKLFF	TGTGCCAGCAGCTTAATGGGGCTGGACAGGGGGCGTGAAAAACTGTTTTTT	TRBJ1-4	-	TRBD1	TRBV7-8
CASSLTQIQETQYF	TGTGCCAGCAGTTTAACCCAGATCCAAGAGACCCAGTACTTC	TRBJ2-5	-	-	TRBV12-3/TRBV12-4
CASSLSGGTSGRTDTQYF	TGTGCCAGCAGCTTGTCGGGGGGGACTAGCGGACGCACAGATACGCAGTATTTT	TRBJ2-3	-	TRBD2	TRBV7-2
CASSLGLPETQYF	TGTGCCAGCAGTTTGGGACTACCAGAGACCCAGTACTTC	TRBJ2-5	few	TRBD2	TRBV12-3/TRBV12-4
CASSTGTSGSQLEQFF	TGTGCCAGTAGTACCGGGACTAGCGGGAGTCAACTTGAGCAGTTCTTC	TRBJ2-1	-	TRBD2	TRBV19
CSFRLTSARSDTQYF	TGCAGCTTCCGACTGACTAGCGCCCGTTCAGATACGCAGTATTTT	TRBJ2-3	few	TRBD2	TRBV29-1
CASSLVQGNSYEQYF	TGCGCCAGCAGCTTGGTCCAGGGGAACTCCTACGAGCAGTACTTC	TRBJ2-7	once	-	TRBV5-1
CASSATGLGNQPQHF	TGTGCCAGCAGTGCAACAGGTCTGGGCAATCAGCCCCAGCATTTT	TRBJ1-5	-	-	TRBV12-3/TRBV12-4
CSARDTTGTSYNEQFF	TGCAGTGCTAGAGATACGACCGGGACTTCTTACAATGAGCAGTTCTTC	TRBJ2-1	-	-	TRBV20-1